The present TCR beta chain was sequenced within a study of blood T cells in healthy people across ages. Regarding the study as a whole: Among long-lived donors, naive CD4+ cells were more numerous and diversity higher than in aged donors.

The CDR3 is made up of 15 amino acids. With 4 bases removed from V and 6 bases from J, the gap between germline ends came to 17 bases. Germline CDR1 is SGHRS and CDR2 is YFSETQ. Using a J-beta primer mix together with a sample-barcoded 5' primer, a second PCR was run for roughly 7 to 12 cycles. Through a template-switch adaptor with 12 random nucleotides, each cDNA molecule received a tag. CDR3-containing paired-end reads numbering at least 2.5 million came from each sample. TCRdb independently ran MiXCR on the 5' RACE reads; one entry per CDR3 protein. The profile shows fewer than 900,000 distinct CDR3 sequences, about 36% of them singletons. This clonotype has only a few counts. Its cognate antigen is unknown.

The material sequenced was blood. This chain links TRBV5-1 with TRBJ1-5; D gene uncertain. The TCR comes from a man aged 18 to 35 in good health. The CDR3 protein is CASSLSFGSGQPQHF. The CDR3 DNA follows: TGCGCCAGCAGCCTATCCTTTGGCAGTGGTCAGCCCCAGCATTTT.